This entry lists 32 T cell receptor beta chains sequenced from one sample in a study of T cells in localized non-small cell lung cancer. Data came from immunoSEQ multiplex PCR; TCRdb stores just in-frame clones and leaves some out. The sample has about 29,000 clones; roughly nine tenths are singletons. Sequencing was performed on peripheral blood, taken before any cancer treatment. Every receptor here comes from a woman aged 35-75 years with stage I lung adenocarcinoma.

The chain combines TRBV2 with TRBJ1-5, with 8 bases lining up with TRBD1. The junction had 7 bases not matched to a gene; V was cut back by 5 bases and J by 4 bases. Germline loops: CDR1 SNHLY, CDR2 FYNNEI. This CDR3 contains 15 residues. The CDR3 region has the DNA TGTGCCAGCAGTCAACAGGGGGAAGGAAATCAGCCCCAGCATTTT. As protein: CASSQQGEGNQPQHF.

The rearrangement uses TRBV6-1 and TRBJ1-1; 9 bases line up with TRBD1. This CDR3 region has 14 residues. Trimming at V came to 7 bases and at J to 3 bases, leaving 6 bases not matched to a gene. The germline V gene has CDR1 MNHNS and CDR2 SASEGT. CDR3 DNA: TGTGCCAGCAAGGGACAGGGATCGGACACTGAAGCTTTCTTT. Its translation is CASKGQGSDTEAFF.

The chain carries TRBV2 and TRBJ2-3; D unresolved. Deletions cut 6 bases from V and 2 bases from J, with 12 bases between. Germline CDR1 and CDR2: SNHLY and FYNNEI. The CDR3 runs to 14 residues. CDR3 sequence (DNA): TGTGCCAGCAGGAGGAGTGGAAACACAGATACGCAGTATTTT. It is translated as CASRRSGNTDTQYF.

The V gene is TRBV4-2, the J gene TRBJ2-7, with TRBD2 matching over 16 bases. V trimming: 3 bases; J trimming: 2 bases; junction bases outside the gene matches: 13. From germline, CDR1 is LGHNA and CDR2 YNFKEQ. This CDR3 has 20 residues. CDR3 residues: CASSQPKGLAGGPGAYEQYF. The CDR3 DNA reads TGTGCCAGCAGCCAGCCGAAGGGACTAGCGGGGGGGCCAGGGGCCTACGAGCAGTACTTC.

This sequence joins TRBV4-1 and TRBJ1-5; no reliable D call. The germline V gene has CDR1 MGHRA and CDR2 YSYEKL. This CDR3 region has 14 residues. Trimming took off 1 base at V and 4 bases at J, with 8 bases between the two ends. CDR3 sequence: CASSQVARNQPQHF. The CDR3 DNA sequence: TGCGCCAGCAGCCAAGTTGCTCGGAATCAGCCCCAGCATTTT.

The chain carries TRBV4-1 and TRBJ2-3; maybe TRBD2 (5 bases). V was pared by 0 bases and J by 2 bases, with 9 bases between. The CDR3 runs 15 residues. Germline-derived CDR1 and CDR2 are MGHRA and YSYEKL. Here the CDR3 DNA reads TGCGCCAGCAGCCAAGATCCTAGCTACACAGATACGCAGTATTTT. It translates to CASSQDPSYTDTQYF.

The chain combines TRBV10-1 with TRBJ2-7; tentative D call: TRBD1 (5 bases). The CDR3 length is 13 residues. V lost 4 bases to trimming and J lost 3 bases, with 10 bases between them. Germline CDR1 is WNHNN and CDR2 is SYGVQD (reference sequence). CDR3 amino acids: CASSVDRDYEQYF. CDR3 bases: TGCGCCAGCAGTGTCGACAGAGACTACGAGCAGTACTTC.

This chain links TRBV28 with TRBJ2-7; 9 positions agree with TRBD2. Germline V CDR1 and CDR2: MDHEN, SYDVKM. After removal of 0 bases from V and 0 bases from J, the junction contained 6 bases not matched to a gene. The CDR3 has 17 amino acids. The CDR3, as DNA: TGTGCCAGCAGTTTATGGGTAGCGGGGGTGAGCTCCTACGAGCAGTACTTC. Translating it yields CASSLWVAGVSSYEQYF.

V is TRBV4-2 and J is TRBJ1-2; D perhaps matches TRBD1 (6 bases). Germline CDR1 is LGHNA and CDR2 is YNFKEQ. The CDR3 runs to 13 residues. V was clipped by 3 bases and J by 4 bases, with 9 bases between them. The CDR3 loop reads CASSQGHSYGYTF. CDR3 coding DNA: TGTGCCAGCAGCCAGGGACACAGCTATGGCTACACCTTC.

The chain combines TRBV27 with TRBJ2-7, with D maybe TRBD2 (5 bases). V gave up 7 bases and J gave up 7 bases, with 20 bases separating them. The length of the CDR3 is 14 residues. CDR1 and CDR2 from the germline V gene are MNHEY and SMNVEV (reference sequence). CDR3 sequence reads: CASKLGAELGEQYF. The CDR3 DNA reads TGTGCCAGCAAACTAGGAGCGGAGCTAGGAGAGCAGTACTTC.

The chain couples TRBV4-1 to TRBJ1-1, with D unresolved. Germline V gives CDR1 MGHRA, CDR2 YSYEKL. CDR3 length: 14 residues. Trimming took off 1 base at V and 6 bases at J, with 12 bases between the two ends. In DNA form, the CDR3 reads TGCGCCAGCAGCCAAGCCCTCTTTAACGCTGAAGCTTTCTTT. Amino acid sequence: CASSQALFNAEAFF.

V gene TRBV30 combines with J gene TRBJ1-1; D is unclear. Between the trimmed V and J ends, which lost 5 bases and 3 bases, there was a span of 10 bases. Germline V gene data show CDR1 as GTSNPN and CDR2 as SVGIG (reference sequence). This CDR3 contains 12 residues. In DNA, the CDR3 is TGTGCCTGGGGCGGGTTGTACACTGAAGCTTTCTTT. It translates to CAWGGLYTEAFF.

The chain carries TRBV9 and TRBJ2-7; 9 bases map to TRBD2. J was trimmed by 4 bases and V by 0 bases; bases with no gene match: 5. Germline values: CDR1 SGDLS, CDR2 YYNGEE. The CDR3 runs to 15 residues. CDR3 sequence: CASSVVPAGGYEQYF. CDR3 DNA sequence: TGTGCCAGCAGCGTAGTTCCAGCGGGAGGATACGAGCAGTACTTC.

The chain couples TRBV7-2 to TRBJ2-1, with no clear D. This CDR3 spans 14 amino acids. Trimming removed 2 bases from V and 4 bases from J, with 9 bases in between. CDR1 is SGHTA and CDR2 is FQGNSA in the germline V gene. CDR3 coding DNA: TGTGCCAGCAGCTTACCAACCGCGTACAATGAGCAGTTCTTC. Translated: CASSLPTAYNEQFF.

This clone is a singleton in its sample. The V gene is TRBV9, the J gene TRBJ2-7; 7 nucleotides align to TRBD1. Trimming removed 0 bases from V and 1 base from J; junction bases left unmatched: 7. The CDR3 runs to 16 residues. The germline V gene encodes CDR1 SGDLS and CDR2 YYNGEE. The CDR3 bases are TGTGCCAGCAGCGTAGGTATTACAGGGGAATCCTACGAGCAGTACTTC. It specifies CASSVGITGESYEQYF.

The chain carries TRBV10-3 and TRBJ2-1; TRBD2 matches 16 bases. Germline V CDR1 and CDR2: ENHRY, SYGVKD. J lost 7 bases, V lost 0 bases, and 3 bases had no gene match. This CDR3 is 17 amino acids long. This CDR3 is CAISESGTSGGVNEQFF. DNA for the CDR3: TGTGCCATCAGTGAGTCTGGGACTAGCGGGGGGGTAAATGAGCAGTTCTTC.

The chain links TRBV2 to TRBJ1-3; 8 nucleotides align to TRBD1. V lost 6 bases, J lost 4 bases, and 11 bases stayed unmatched. Germline V gives CDR1 SNHLY, CDR2 FYNNEI. The CDR3 runs to 16 residues. The CDR3 loop is CASRERTGMAGNTIYF. Written as DNA, the CDR3 is TGTGCCAGCAGGGAGAGGACAGGGATGGCGGGAAACACCATATATTTT.

The chain uses TRBV28 and TRBJ1-2, with a possible D match to TRBD1 (5 bases). The CDR3 consists of 14 residues. V shed 5 bases and J shed 4 bases, with 14 bases lying between them. Looked up from germline, CDR1 is MDHEN and CDR2 is SYDVKM. The CDR3 bases are TGTGCCAGCAGTCCAAGTGGGGGTCCCTATGGCTACACCTTC. Protein product: CASSPSGGPYGYTF.

J is TRBJ1-2 and V is TRBV30, with 12 bases aligning to TRBD1. The CDR3 consists of 17 residues. CDR1 GTSNPN and CDR2 SVGIG come from the germline V gene (reference sequence). The V segment lost 5 bases and the J segment 7 bases; nucleotides outside the gene matches: 17. The CDR3 sequence: CAWPQGDRGPLLSGYTF. The CDR3 DNA sequence: TGTGCCTGGCCCCAGGGGGACAGGGGGCCCTTGCTCAGTGGCTACACCTTC.

The chain combines TRBV5-6 with TRBJ1-1; D may be TRBD1 (5 bases). Looked up from germline, CDR1 is SGHDT and CDR2 is YYEEEE. There are 17 residues in the CDR3. V lost 3 bases and J 3 bases, leaving 21 bases between the germline ends. The CDR3 region is CASSSRWGKLSDTEAFF. The CDR3 nucleotides read TGTGCCAGCAGCTCCCGTTGGGGGAAGTTGTCTGACACTGAAGCTTTCTTT. The variable domain in full, with the rest retrieved from reference TRBV5-6 and TRBJ1-1, is DAGVTQSPTHLIKTRGQQVTLRCSPKSGHDTVSWYQQALGQGPQFIFQYYEEEERQRGNFPDRFSGHQFPNYSSELNVNALLLGDSALYLCASSSRWGKLSDTEAFFGQGTRLTVV.

This rearrangement joins TRBV5-5 to TRBJ2-2; D gene ambiguous. This CDR3 contains 16 residues. Germline CDR1 is SGHKS and CDR2 is YYEKEE (reference sequence). Trimming stripped 2 bases from V and 0 bases from J, with 11 bases between. CDR3: CASSFFPPPNTGELFF. DNA of the CDR3: TGTGCCAGCAGCTTTTTCCCACCACCGAACACCGGGGAGCTGTTTTTT.

The rearrangement joins TRBV6-1 to TRBJ2-5, with 8 positions matching TRBD2. The V gene end was trimmed by 7 bases and the J gene end by 7 bases; junction bases not matched to a gene: 8. CDR1 and CDR2 from the germline V gene are MNHNS and SASEGT. This CDR3 is 13 amino acids long. In DNA, the CDR3 is TGTGCCAGCACCACGGGGGGGCCGGCGACCCAGTACTTC. Translated, it gives CASTTGGPATQYF.

V gene TRBV4-2 combines with J gene TRBJ2-5, with 7 bases identical to TRBD2. The CDR3 extends over 16 amino acids. J was trimmed by 1 base and V by 3 bases; bases with no gene match: 8. The germline V gene encodes CDR1 LGHNA and CDR2 YNFKEQ. The CDR3 DNA follows: TGTGCCAGCAGCCAGTTCTCGACTAGCCCCCAAGAGACCCAGTACTTC. Encoded protein: CASSQFSTSPQETQYF.

The genes are TRBV14 and TRBJ2-3; D remains unclear. The CDR3 runs to 12 residues. The V and J ends lost 0 bases and 6 bases respectively, with 4 bases between them. Germline CDR1 and CDR2: SGHDN and FVKESK. CDR3 protein: CASSQDWDTQYF. CDR3 DNA sequence: TGTGCCAGCAGCCAAGATTGGGATACGCAGTATTTT.

The rearrangement uses TRBV4-1 and TRBJ2-7; 7 nucleotides agree with TRBD2. The CDR3 spans 14 residues. V trimming: 1 base; J trimming: 6 bases; junction bases outside the gene matches: 6. Germline CDR1 and CDR2: MGHRA and YSYEKL. In nucleotides, the CDR3 is TGCGCCAGCAGCCAAGCCTCGGGAGGAGGCGAGCAGTACTTC. Its protein product is CASSQASGGGEQYF.

V and J are TRBV7-8 and TRBJ2-5; D is possibly TRBD1 (6 bases). The J call may be mistaken, given a closer DNA end match to TRBJ2-7. CDR1 is SGHVS, CDR2 FQNEAQ, per germline. The CDR3 is made up of 14 amino acids. CDR3 nucleotide sequence: TGTGCCAGCAGCTTCAGGTCAGGGGACTACGAGCAGTACTTC. Protein: CASSFRSGDYEQYF.

The chain combines TRBV7-2 with TRBJ2-2, with 11 bases matching TRBD2. Per the germline V gene, CDR1 is SGHTA and CDR2 is FQGNSA. This CDR3 is 15 amino acids long. The V segment lost 1 base and the J segment 6 bases; nucleotides outside the gene matches: 1. The CDR3 loop reads CASSLVLAGAGELFF. The CDR3 coding sequence is TGTGCCAGCAGCTTAGTACTAGCGGGGGCCGGGGAGCTGTTTTTT.

The V call is TRBV6-1, the J call TRBJ1-4; TRBD1 agrees at 7 bases. CDR3 length: 14 residues. Germline lookup yields CDR1 MNHNS and CDR2 SASEGT. With V trimmed by 7 bases and J by 7 bases, 9 bases remained unmatched. The CDR3 region is CASNTGVKGEKLFF. The CDR3 coding sequence is TGTGCCAGCAACACAGGGGTAAAAGGTGAAAAACTGTTTTTT.

The rearrangement links TRBV19 to TRBJ2-7; TRBD1 agrees at 8 bases. The J segment lost 4 bases and the V segment lost 5 bases, leaving 4 bases of the junction unmatched. Germline CDR1 and CDR2: LNHDA and SQIVND (reference sequence). The CDR3 extends over 13 amino acids. The chain's CDR3 is CASSDQGAYEQYF. The CDR3 bases are TGTGCCAGTAGTGATCAGGGGGCTTACGAGCAGTACTTC.

The CDR3 reads CASSLLVAGVGEQFF. In DNA, the CDR3 is TGTGCCAGCAGCTTGCTGGTAGCGGGAGTGGGCGAGCAGTTCTTC. The chain joins TRBV5-6 to TRBJ2-1, with 9 nucleotides matching TRBD2. This CDR3 is 15 amino acids long. CDR1 and CDR2 (germline): SGHDT, YYEEEE. The J segment lost 10 bases and the V segment lost 1 base, leaving 9 bases of the junction unmatched.

The V gene is TRBV6-5, the J gene TRBJ1-3, with D unresolved. Germline CDR1 reads MNHEY; CDR2 reads SVGAGI. The CDR3 totals 13 residues. V lost 4 bases, J lost 4 bases, and 8 bases lay in between. The CDR3 nucleotides read TGTGCCAGCAGTTCCGGCTCCGGAAACACCATATATTTT. Protein sequence: CASSSGSGNTIYF.

The rearrangement joins TRBV6-1 to TRBJ1-5, with TRBD1 identical over 9 bases. Germline loops: CDR1 MNHNS, CDR2 SASEGT. The length of the CDR3 is 18 residues. Germline trimming cut 4 bases from V and 1 base from J; bases unmatched to any gene: 11. CDR3 amino acids: CASSGPGQGIGSNQPQHF. The CDR3 DNA sequence: TGTGCCAGCAGTGGCCCCGGACAGGGGATAGGGAGCAATCAGCCCCAGCATTTT.